What follows are 11 T cell receptor beta chains derived from one specimen sequenced in a study of blood T cells in healthy people across ages. Primers used in a second PCR of about 6 to 11 cycles were a sample-barcoded 5' primer and a J-beta primer mix. TCRdb reanalysed the 5' RACE reads using MiXCR and keeps one entry per CDR3 protein. The sample lists 1,500,000 or so distinct CDR3 sequences; approximately 59% were seen once. The sequencing sample was made of blood. The receptors derive from a man aged 18 to 30 in good health.

This chain joins TRBV6-2 or TRBV6-3 and TRBJ1-1, with 7 bases matching TRBD1. Germline CDR1 reads MNHEY; CDR2 reads SVGEGT. This CDR3 region has 11 residues. The junction had 2 bases not matched to a gene; V was cut back by 6 bases and J by 7 bases. As DNA, the CDR3 is TGTGCCAGCAGAAACAGGGGTGAAGCTTTCTTT. Protein product: CASRNRGEAFF.

This clonotype was counted a single time. J is TRBJ1-5 and V is TRBV29-1; maybe TRBD1 (5 bases). V lost 0 bases and J 7 bases, leaving 13 bases between the germline ends. The CDR3 consists of 14 residues. Germline loops: CDR1 SQVTM, CDR2 ANQGSEA. CDR3 amino acids: CSVEETANGQPQHF. CDR3 DNA sequence: TGCAGCGTTGAAGAGACAGCGAACGGCCAGCCCCAGCATTTT.

J is TRBJ2-1 and V is TRBV18, with D hard to call. Matching the DNA end better, TRBJ2-7 makes the J call doubtful. Germline CDR1 reads KGHSH; CDR2 reads LQKENI. CDR3 length: 14 residues. CDR3 region: CASSPMSSYNEQYF. The CDR3 DNA reads TGTGCCAGCTCACCTATGAGCTCCTACAATGAGCAGTACTTC.

This clonotype was observed a few times. The chain couples TRBV29-1 to TRBJ2-1; 8 bases agree with TRBD2. The germline gives CDR1 SQVTM, CDR2 ANQGSEA. CDR3 length: 17 amino acids. After removal of 4 bases from V and 5 bases from J, the junction contained 16 bases not matched to a gene. CDR3 nucleotides: TGCAGCGTTGGGGCCTGGGATAACGGGGGGGCAAACAATGAGCAGTTCTTC. Residues: CSVGAWDNGGANNEQFF.

This chain uses TRBV4-1 with TRBJ2-2; 7 positions match TRBD2. CDR1 and CDR2 from the germline V gene are MGHRA and YSYEKL. The CDR3 extends over 18 amino acids. The junction had 12 bases not matched to a gene; V was cut back by 4 bases and J by 1 base. The CDR3 region is CASSPSLRASGNTGELFF. CDR3 nucleotides: TGCGCCAGCAGCCCCTCATTAAGGGCTAGCGGGAACACCGGGGAGCTGTTTTTT.

The chain combines TRBV7-2 with TRBJ2-4; D is undetermined. CDR1 and CDR2 from the germline V gene are SGHTA and FQGNSA. This CDR3 spans 14 amino acids. V was shortened by 2 bases and J by 0 bases, with 5 bases between the two germline ends. The CDR3 nucleotides are TGTGCCAGCAGCTTAAGGCAAGCCAAAAACATTCAGTACTTC. As protein: CASSLRQAKNIQYF.

This rearrangement joins TRBV28 to TRBJ2-7; 7 bases fit TRBD1. Germline trimming cut 5 bases from V and 5 bases from J; bases unmatched to any gene: 21. The CDR3 sequence is 18 residues long. Germline V gives CDR1 MDHEN, CDR2 SYDVKM. The CDR3 DNA reads as TGTGCCAGCAGTCGTACTTTCATGAATCGACAGGGTTTCCACGAGCAGTACTTC. Its protein is CASSRTFMNRQGFHEQYF.

The chain carries TRBV5-5 and TRBJ2-3; tentative D call: TRBD1 (6 bases). Trimming removed 4 bases from V and 1 base from J, with 16 bases in between. This CDR3 is 16 amino acids long. Germline V CDR1 and CDR2: SGHKS, YYEKEE (reference sequence). The CDR3 DNA follows: TGTGCCAGCAGCCCAACAGGGCTTTCTCGCACAGATACGCAGTATTTT. Its translation is CASSPTGLSRTDTQYF.

This chain joins TRBV20-1 and TRBJ2-7, with 10 positions matching TRBD2. Germline V lookup: CDR1 DFQATT, CDR2 SNEGSKA (reference sequence). V shed 7 bases and J 6 bases; nucleotides not matched to a gene: 15. The CDR3 is 15 residues long. DNA of the CDR3: TGCAGTGTTCAATTTCCCGGGACTAGCGTCTCCGAGCAGTACTTC. It specifies CSVQFPGTSVSEQYF.

The chain uses TRBV15 and TRBJ2-1, with D perhaps matching TRBD1 (6 bases). Looked up from germline, CDR1 is LNHNV and CDR2 is YYDKDF (reference sequence). Trimming pared 0 bases from V and 2 bases from J, leaving 8 bases between. This CDR3 has 15 amino acids. The CDR3 is CATSREGQTYNEQFF. The CDR3 nucleotides are TGTGCCACCAGCAGAGAGGGACAAACCTACAATGAGCAGTTCTTC. Together with reference TRBV15 and TRBJ2-1, the CDR3 gives the full variable domain: DAMVIQNPRYQVTQFGKPVTLSCSQTLNHNVMYWYQQKSSQAPKLLFHYYDKDFNNEADTPDNFQSRRPNTSFCFLDIRSPGLGDTAMYLCATSREGQTYNEQFFGPGTRLTVL.

The chain uses TRBV21-1 and TRBJ2-4; the D call of TRBD1 is as the table states it, not checked on the DNA. TRBV21-1 is assigned pseudogene status. The CDR3 consists of 17 residues. The CDR3 DNA reads TGTGCCAGCAGCAGGACAGGGAACCCCTTCGCCAAAAACATTCAGTACTTC. Its protein product is CASSRTGNPFAKNIQYF.